Listed here are 16 T cell receptor beta chains from one sample, sequenced in a study of Ad26.COV2.S vaccination and SARS-CoV-2 variants. Sequencing used immunoSEQ multiplex PCR; TCRdb keeps in-frame clones, though not all of them. The table lists about 420,000 clones, 88% of them singletons. As for treatment: around 19 received Ad26.COV2.S at low or high dose, single or two shots; about 5 received placebo; per-sample allocation not given. The study sampled participants on day 63 after the first vaccine or placebo injection. The starting material was peripheral blood, obtained in a trial of Ad26.COV2.S vaccine versus placebo. The receptor source for this set is a person between 18 and 60 years old who received the Ad26.COV2.S COVID-19 vaccine or a placebo.

The chain couples TRBV19 to TRBJ2-3; 8 positions match TRBD1. CDR3 length: 13 amino acids. Trimming removed 9 bases from V and 3 bases from J; junction bases left unmatched: 5. Germline CDR1 reads LNHDA; CDR2 reads SQIVND (reference sequence). In DNA form, the CDR3 reads TGTGCCAGCGACAGGGGTAAGACAGATACGCAGTATTTT. It specifies CASDRGKTDTQYF.

J is TRBJ2-7 and V is TRBV15; 9 bases match TRBD1. This CDR3 has 15 amino acids. CDR1 is LNHNV and CDR2 is YYDKDF in the germline V gene (reference sequence). Trimming cost V 0 bases and J 6 bases; bases outside gene matches: 6. Written as DNA, the CDR3 is TGTGCCACCAGCAGAGATAACAGGGGGCGCGTCGAGCAGTACTTC. Translation gives CATSRDNRGRVEQYF.

This chain connects TRBV27 to TRBJ1-6, with 8 bases that match TRBD1. The CDR3 has 16 amino acids. The V segment lost 3 bases and the J segment 10 bases; nucleotides outside the gene matches: 11. The germline V gene encodes CDR1 MNHEY and CDR2 SMNVEV (reference sequence). CDR3 sequence reads: CASSFSRTGLVSPLHF. The CDR3 nucleotides read TGTGCCAGCAGTTTTAGTCGGACAGGGTTAGTGTCACCCCTCCACTTT.

The V gene is TRBV20-1, the J gene TRBJ1-1, with TRBD1 as a possible D gene (5 bases). The CDR3 is 14 amino acids. V lost 3 bases and J 3 bases, leaving 14 bases between the germline ends. CDR1 and CDR2 (germline): DFQATT, SNEGSKA (reference sequence). CDR3 loop: CSASGGGRYTEAFF. In nucleotides, the CDR3 is TGCAGTGCTAGTGGGGGAGGGCGGTACACTGAAGCTTTCTTT.

The chain links TRBV11-2 to TRBJ1-2; possibly TRBD1 for D (6 bases). V lost 6 bases to trimming and J lost 8 bases, with 22 bases between them. CDR1 SGHAT and CDR2 FQNNGV come from the germline V gene. The CDR3 sequence is 15 residues long. The CDR3 DNA sequence: TGTGCCAGCAGTTTCATTGGACAGATTCTTAGGGGCTACACCTTC. This encodes CASSFIGQILRGYTF.

The rearrangement links TRBV5-1 to TRBJ1-5, with a tentative D call TRBD1 (5 bases). Deletions cut 4 bases from V and 4 bases from J, with 15 bases between. The CDR3 has 15 amino acids. Germline V gives CDR1 SGHRS, CDR2 YFSETQ. CDR3 amino acids: CASSLGTAVNQPQHF. The DNA of the CDR3 is TGCGCCAGCAGCCTAGGGACCGCCGTTAATCAGCCCCAGCATTTT.

V and J are TRBV30 and TRBJ1-4, with D maybe TRBD1 (5 bases). The V gene's germline CDR1 is GTSNPN and CDR2 SVGIG (reference sequence). Deletions cut 4 bases from V and 6 bases from J, with 15 bases between. This CDR3 region has 14 residues. This chain's CDR3 is CAWNSGSGYEKLFF. DNA for the CDR3: TGTGCCTGGAATTCAGGGAGCGGGTATGAAAAACTGTTTTTT.

This rearrangement joins TRBV9 to TRBJ2-4; 8 positions agree with TRBD2. From germline, CDR1 is SGDLS and CDR2 YYNGEE. J was trimmed by 7 bases and V by 0 bases; bases with no gene match: 3. The CDR3 is 14 amino acids. CDR3 nucleotides: TGTGCCAGCAGCGTAGCGGGGGGGTGGAACATTCAGTACTTC. Its translation: CASSVAGGWNIQYF.

This chain links TRBV13 with TRBJ2-7; TRBD1 matches at 9 bases. Germline V gives CDR1 PRHDT, CDR2 FYEKMQ (reference sequence). The CDR3 extends over 16 amino acids. J lost 1 base, V lost 4 bases, and 8 bases had no gene match. CDR3 protein: CASSSRKTGGSYEQYF. DNA of the CDR3: TGTGCCAGCAGCTCCCGGAAGACAGGGGGATCCTACGAGCAGTACTTC.

The rearrangement joins TRBV7-2 to TRBJ2-5; D gene uncertain. V was trimmed by 2 bases and J by 4 bases, leaving 8 bases between them. The CDR3 contains 13 residues. Germline V gene lookup returns CDR1 SGHTA and CDR2 FQGNSA. The CDR3 reads CASSLPRPETQYF. As DNA, the CDR3 is TGTGCCAGCAGCTTACCCAGACCAGAGACCCAGTACTTC.

The chain recombines TRBV6-5 with TRBJ2-7; either TRBD1 or TRBD2 may supply D (5 bases each). The CDR3 extends over 14 amino acids. Trimming took off 7 bases at V and 3 bases at J, with 16 bases between the two ends. CDR1 MNHEY and CDR2 SVGAGI come from the germline V gene. CDR3 DNA: TGTGCCAGCAACCGGGACCGAGAAGGCTACGAGCAGTACTTC. Its protein product is CASNRDREGYEQYF.

The CDR3 coding sequence is TGCGCCAGCAGCCAGACAGGGGGAAGCAATCAGCCCCAGCATTTT. As protein: CASSQTGGSNQPQHF. The chain couples TRBV4-3 to TRBJ1-5, with 9 bases matching TRBD1. This CDR3 is built from 15 residues. Trimming took 3 bases from V and 1 from J; bases not matched to a gene: 1. Germline loops: CDR1 LGHNA, CDR2 YSLEER.

The chain has TRBV4-3 and TRBJ2-3; a weak D match, TRBD2 (5 bases). V shed 1 base and J shed 0 bases, with 14 bases lying between them. The CDR3 consists of 17 residues. Germline assignment: CDR1 LGHNA and CDR2 YSLEER. CDR3 nucleotides: TGCGCCAGCAGCCAAGCCCGGGGAACGGTGAGCACAGATACGCAGTATTTT. This sequence encodes CASSQARGTVSTDTQYF.

Of note for this clone: Other DNA sequences in the sample encode the same CDR3. The gene calls are TRBV5-6 and TRBJ2-7; no firm D call. The CDR3 runs to 11 residues. V lost 4 bases and J 2 bases, leaving 4 bases between the germline ends. Germline lookup yields CDR1 SGHDT and CDR2 YYEEEE. The CDR3 DNA is TGTGCCAGCAGCCTCGCCTACGAGCAGTACTTC. Its translation: CASSLAYEQYF.

J is TRBJ2-4 and V is TRBV4-2; D call uncertain. The V end was cut by 0 bases, the J end by 1 base, with 13 bases between. Germline V gene lookup returns CDR1 LGHNA and CDR2 YNFKEQ. The length of the CDR3 is 17 residues. CDR3 DNA: TGTGCCAGCAGCCAAGAAAGGAGATTCGGTGCCAAAAACATTCAGTACTTC. Amino acids: CASSQERRFGAKNIQYF.

The chain couples TRBV4-2 to TRBJ2-7, with 9 bases matching TRBD1. The CDR3 has 17 residues. V dropped 4 bases and J dropped 2; count of bases not matched to a gene: 12. The V gene's germline CDR1 is LGHNA and CDR2 YNFKEQ. DNA for the CDR3: TGTGCCAGCAGCCGGATAACCGGGACAGGGAATACCTACGAGCAGTACTTC. It is translated as CASSRITGTGNTYEQYF.